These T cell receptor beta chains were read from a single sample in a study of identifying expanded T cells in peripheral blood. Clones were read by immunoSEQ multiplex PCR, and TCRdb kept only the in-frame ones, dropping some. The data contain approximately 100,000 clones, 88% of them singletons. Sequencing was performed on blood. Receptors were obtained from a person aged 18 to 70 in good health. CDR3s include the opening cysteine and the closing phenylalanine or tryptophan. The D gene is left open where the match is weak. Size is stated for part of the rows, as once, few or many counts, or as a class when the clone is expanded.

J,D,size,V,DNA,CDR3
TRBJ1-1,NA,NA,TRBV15,TGTGCCACCAGCAGACCCAACATGAACACTGAAGCTTTCTTT,CATSRPNMNTEAFF
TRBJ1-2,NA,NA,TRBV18,TGTGCCAGCTCACCACCGGGGGGAGGCTATGGCTACACCTTC,CASSPPGGGYGYTF
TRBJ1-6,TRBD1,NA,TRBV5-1,TGCGCCAGCAGCCCAAGGGACAGCAATTCACCCCTCCACTTT,CASSPRDSNSPLHF
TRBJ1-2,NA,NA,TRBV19,TGTGCCAGTAGTATACCGAACCGGAGTAACTATGGCTACACCTTC,CASSIPNRSNYGYTF
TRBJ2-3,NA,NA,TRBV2,TGTGCCAGCAGGAGGGGGGGTCTGAGCACAGATACGCAGTATTTT,CASRRGGLSTDTQYF
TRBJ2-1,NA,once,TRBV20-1,TGCAGTGCTAGCACAGGTCGTGGGCAGTTCTTC,CSASTGRGQFF
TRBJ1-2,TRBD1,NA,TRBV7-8,TGTGCCAGCAGGGGACAGGGCGCTAACTATGGCTACACCTTC,CASRGQGANYGYTF
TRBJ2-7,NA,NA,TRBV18,TGTGCCAGCTCACCGGTCAGCTCCTACGAGCAGTACTTC,CASSPVSSYEQYF
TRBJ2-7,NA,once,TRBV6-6,TGTGCCAGCAGTTACTCACCGGTCCCCGCCTACGAGCAGTACTTC,CASSYSPVPAYEQYF
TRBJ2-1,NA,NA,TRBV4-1,TGCGCCAGCAGCCAAAGTAGAACAGATATATACAATGAGCAGTTCTTC,CASSQSRTDIYNEQFF
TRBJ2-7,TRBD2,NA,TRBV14,TGTGCCAGCAGCCAAGCGACTAGCGGGAATTACGAGCAGTACTTC,CASSQATSGNYEQYF
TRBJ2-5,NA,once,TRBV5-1,TGCGCCAGCAGCTTGAAAGGGGCCGAAGAGACCCAGTACTTC,CASSLKGAEETQYF
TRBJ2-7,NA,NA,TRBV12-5,TGTGCTAGTGGGGATGGACATGGCTACGAGCAGTACTTC,CASGDGHGYEQYF
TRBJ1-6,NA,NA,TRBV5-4,TGTGCCAGCAGCTTGGCAACGGACAGAAGATCACCCCTCCACTTT,CASSLATDRRSPLHF
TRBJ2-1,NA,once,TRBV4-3,TGCGCCAGCAGCCCCAGGGGGGCAGGGGGCAATGAGCAGTTCTTC,CASSPRGAGGNEQFF
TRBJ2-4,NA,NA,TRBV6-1,TGTGCCAGCATGGACCGGGTCCCTAAAAACATTCAGTACTTC,CASMDRVPKNIQYF
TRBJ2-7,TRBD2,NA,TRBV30,TGTGCCTGGAGTGCTCTAGCGGGCTCATCCTACGAGCAGTACTTC,CAWSALAGSSYEQYF
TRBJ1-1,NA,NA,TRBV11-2,TGTGCCAGCAGCTGGACCCTAAGGGGGGATGAAGCTTTCTTT,CASSWTLRGDEAFF
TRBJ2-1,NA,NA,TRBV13,TGTGCCAGCAGCCAGTGGAGCTCCTACAATGAGCAGTTCTTC,CASSQWSSYNEQFF
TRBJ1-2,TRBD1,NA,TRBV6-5,TGTGCCAGCAGTTCGGACAGGTGGATACCTAACTATGGCTACACCTTC,CASSSDRWIPNYGYTF
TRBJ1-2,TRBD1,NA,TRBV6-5,TGTGCCAGCAGTTACAGGACAGGGCCCTATGGCTACACCTTC,CASSYRTGPYGYTF
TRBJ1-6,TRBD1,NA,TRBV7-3,TGTGCCAGCAGCAGGGGACAGCTCGAAAATTCACCCCTCCACTTT,CASSRGQLENSPLHF
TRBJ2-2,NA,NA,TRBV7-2,TGTGCCAGCAGAATAGGAGGGGATAGGGGGAGCGGGGAGCTGTTTTTT,CASRIGGDRGSGELFF
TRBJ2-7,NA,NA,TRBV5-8,TGTGCCAGCAGCGGATCCTACGAGCAGTACTTC,CASSGSYEQYF
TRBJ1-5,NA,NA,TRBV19,TGTGCCAGTAAGGTTGTTAGCGGGGATCAGCCCCAGCATTTT,CASKVVSGDQPQHF
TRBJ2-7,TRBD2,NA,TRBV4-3,TGCGCCAGCAGCCAGACCACTAGGCGGGGGGGCTCCTACGAGCAGTACTTC,CASSQTTRRGGSYEQYF
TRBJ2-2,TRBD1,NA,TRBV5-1,TGCGCCAGCAGCTTGGAGACAGGGGACACCGGGGAGCTGTTTTTT,CASSLETGDTGELFF
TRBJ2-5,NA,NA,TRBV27,TGTGCCAGCAGTTTATCTTCAGGGGTGAGGGAGACCCAGTACTTC,CASSLSSGVRETQYF
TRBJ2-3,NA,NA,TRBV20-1,TGCAGTGCTAGCGATGGAGATACGCAGTATTTT,CSASDGDTQYF
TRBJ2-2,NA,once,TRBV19,TGTGCCAGTAGTAAGCACGGTTCTTACACCGGGGAGCTGTTTTTT,CASSKHGSYTGELFF
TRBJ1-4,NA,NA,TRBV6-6,TGTGCCAGCAGTTCCGGGACGTTTTATGAAAAACTGTTTTTT,CASSSGTFYEKLFF
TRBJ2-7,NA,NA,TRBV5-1,TGCGCCAGCAGCGCGGACGGAGCTACGGAGCAGTACTTC,CASSADGATEQYF
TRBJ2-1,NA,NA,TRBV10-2,TGCGCCACCTGGGACGTCGCCAATGAGCAGTTCTTC,CATWDVANEQFF
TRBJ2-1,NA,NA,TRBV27,TGTGCCAGCAGTCTGACGGGTTACAATGAGCAGTTCTTC,CASSLTGYNEQFF
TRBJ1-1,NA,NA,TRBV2,TGTGCCAGCAGTGAAGTAGGGAGGGGCACTGAAGCTTTCTTT,CASSEVGRGTEAFF
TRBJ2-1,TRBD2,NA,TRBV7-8,TGTGCCAGCAGCTCCCAGCGGGGGGGATCGTACAATGAGCAGTTCTTC,CASSSQRGGSYNEQFF
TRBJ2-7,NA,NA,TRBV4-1,TGCGCCAGCAGTACCGGGACCGAAGTCCACGAGCAGTACTTC,CASSTGTEVHEQYF
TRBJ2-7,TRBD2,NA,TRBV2,TGTGCCAGCAGGGCTACTGGGACTAGCGGGAGACACGACGAGCAGTACTTC,CASRATGTSGRHDEQYF
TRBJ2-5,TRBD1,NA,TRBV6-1,TGTGCCAGCAGTGAAGGTGGGGCAGGGGGCCTCGGTGAGACCCAGTACTTC,CASSEGGAGGLGETQYF
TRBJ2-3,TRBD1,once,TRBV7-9,TGTGCCAGCAGCTACCAACCTTCCCGGGACAGGGGAGATACGCAGTATTTT,CASSYQPSRDRGDTQYF
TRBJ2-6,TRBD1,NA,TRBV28,TGTGCCAGCAGTTTGGGGACAGCTGGGGCCAACGTCCTGACTTTC,CASSLGTAGANVLTF
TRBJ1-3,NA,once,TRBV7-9,TGTGCCAGCACCTCCGAATCTGGAAACACCATATATTTT,CASTSESGNTIYF
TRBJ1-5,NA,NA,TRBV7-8,TGTGCCAGCAGCCTCAGCCAAAATTTACCGCGGCCCCAGCATTTT,CASSLSQNLPRPQHF
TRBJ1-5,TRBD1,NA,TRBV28,TGTGCCACCACGATCGATATGGACAGGGGGGGTCAGCCCCAGCATTTT,CATTIDMDRGGQPQHF
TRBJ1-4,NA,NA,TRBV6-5,TGTGCCAGCAGTTACTCGGGTAGCAATGAAAAACTGTTTTTT,CASSYSGSNEKLFF
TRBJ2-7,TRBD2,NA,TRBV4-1,TGCGCCAGCAGCCAAGTAGGGGAGGGAAGGGAGCAGTACTTC,CASSQVGEGREQYF
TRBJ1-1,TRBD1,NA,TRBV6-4,TGTGCCAGCAGTGACTCTGGACAGGCGGGGACTGAAGCTTTCTTT,CASSDSGQAGTEAFF
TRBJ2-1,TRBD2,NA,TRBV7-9,TGTGCCAGCAGCTTATTGGGAGGGATAAGCTCCCACAATGAGCAGTTCTTC,CASSLLGGISSHNEQFF
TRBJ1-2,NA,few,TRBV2,TGTGCCAGCAGTTGGACAGTGGATGCTGGCTACACCTTC,CASSWTVDAGYTF
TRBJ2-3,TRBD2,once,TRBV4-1,TGCGCCAGCAGCTTGAGACTAGCGCAGAGCACAGATACGCAGTATTTT,CASSLRLAQSTDTQYF